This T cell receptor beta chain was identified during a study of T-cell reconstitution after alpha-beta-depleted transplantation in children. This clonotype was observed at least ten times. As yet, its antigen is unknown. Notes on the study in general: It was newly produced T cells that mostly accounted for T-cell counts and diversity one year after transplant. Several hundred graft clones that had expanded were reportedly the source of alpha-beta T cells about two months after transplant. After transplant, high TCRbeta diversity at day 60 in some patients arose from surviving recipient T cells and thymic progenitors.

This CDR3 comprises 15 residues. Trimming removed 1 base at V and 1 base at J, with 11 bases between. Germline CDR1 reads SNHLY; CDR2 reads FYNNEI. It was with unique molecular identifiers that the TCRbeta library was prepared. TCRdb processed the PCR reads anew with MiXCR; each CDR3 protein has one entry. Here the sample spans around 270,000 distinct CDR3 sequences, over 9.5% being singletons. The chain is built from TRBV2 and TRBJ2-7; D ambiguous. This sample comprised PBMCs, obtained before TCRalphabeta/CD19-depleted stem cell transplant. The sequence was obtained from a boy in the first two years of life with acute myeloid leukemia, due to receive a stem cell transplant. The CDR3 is CASSEGAALSYEQYF. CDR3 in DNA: TGTGCCAGCAGTGAAGGGGCAGCCCTTTCCTACGAGCAGTACTTC.